The source of this T cell receptor (beta chain) is a study of cytomegalovirus exposure and HLA in healthy donors. The study's findings and limits: Donor immune exposure was known only as CMV serostatus. The majority of CMV-associated TCR beta chains were reported as apparently HLA-restricted in a later analysis.

This CDR3 region has 14 residues. Trimming left V 2 bases short and J 2 bases short, with 11 bases between. CDR1 and CDR2 from the germline V gene are SGHRS and YFSETQ. The study ran its PCR with 60 Vbeta and 13 Jbeta primers. Only in-frame clones appear in the TCRdb table, and some are missing; sequencing was by immunoSEQ multiplex PCR. The table records about 82,000 clones, over 70% of them present only once. A note on this clone: Antigen unknown.

This TCR came from a man aged 55 to 70 in good health and CMV-seronegative. The sequencing sample was made of PBMCs. This chain connects TRBV5-1 to TRBJ2-7, with a possible D match to TRBD1 (5 bases). In DNA, the CDR3 is TGCGCCAGCAGCTTAGGCACAGGACCCTACGAGCAGTACTTC. It specifies CASSLGTGPYEQYF.